This TCR beta chain was documented in a study of blood T cells in healthy people across ages. This clonotype has just a few counts. Together with a sample-barcoded 5' primer, a J-beta primer mix was included in a second PCR lasting roughly 6 to 12 cycles. TCRdb re-called the 5' RACE reads with MiXCR, one entry per CDR3 protein. The data contain over 500,000 distinct CDR3 sequences, over 40% of them seen just once; the ten biggest clones take up 13%. The CDR3 extends over 15 amino acids. This clonotype was obtained from a woman aged 80 or over in good health. What was sequenced was blood. This chain joins TRBV21-1 and TRBJ2-1; the table gives TRBD1 as D, unverified against the DNA. TRBV21-1 is noted as a pseudogene. The CDR3 spells CASSSRDIFVNEQFF. Written as DNA, the CDR3 is TGTGCCAGCAGCAGTAGGGACATTTTCGTCAATGAGCAGTTCTTC.